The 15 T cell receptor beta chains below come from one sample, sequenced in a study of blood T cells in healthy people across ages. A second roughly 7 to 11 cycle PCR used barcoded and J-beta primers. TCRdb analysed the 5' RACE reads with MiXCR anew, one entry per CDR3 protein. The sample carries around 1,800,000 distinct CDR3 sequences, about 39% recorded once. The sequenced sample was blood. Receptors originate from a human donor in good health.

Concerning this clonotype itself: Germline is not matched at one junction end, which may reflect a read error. CDR3 DNA sequence: TGTGCCGGCAGCCCCGAACCCTTGGGGTACGAGCAGTACTTC. Its translation is CAGSPEPLGYEQYF. V is TRBV6-6 and J is TRBJ2-7, with D unclear. This CDR3 is 14 amino acids long. The germline CDR1 and CDR2 sequences are MNHNY and SVGAGI (reference sequence).

CDR3 sequence reads: CASSLNPGPDTEAFF. In DNA form, the CDR3 reads TGTGCCAGCAGCTTAAACCCAGGTCCGGACACTGAAGCTTTCTTT. The V gene is TRBV7-3, the J gene TRBJ1-1; D unresolved. The CDR3 extends over 15 amino acids. With 1 base removed from V and 3 bases from J, the gap between germline ends came to 12 bases. Germline CDR1 and CDR2: SGHTA and FQGTGA.

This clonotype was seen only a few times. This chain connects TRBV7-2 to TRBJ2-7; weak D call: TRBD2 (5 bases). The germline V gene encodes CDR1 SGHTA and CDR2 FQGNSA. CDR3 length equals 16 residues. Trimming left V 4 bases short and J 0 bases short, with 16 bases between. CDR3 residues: CASSSIGGRRSYEQYF. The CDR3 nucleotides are TGTGCCAGCAGCTCCATCGGCGGGCGGCGCTCCTACGAGCAGTACTTC.

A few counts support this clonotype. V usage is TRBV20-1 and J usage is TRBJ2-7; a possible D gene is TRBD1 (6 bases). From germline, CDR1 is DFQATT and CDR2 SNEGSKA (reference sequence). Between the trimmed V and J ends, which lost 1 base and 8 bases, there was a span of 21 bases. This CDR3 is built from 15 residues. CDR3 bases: TGCAGTGCTAGAGGCGGTAAGGACAGCCTAGGAAAGCAGTACTTC. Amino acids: CSARGGKDSLGKQYF.

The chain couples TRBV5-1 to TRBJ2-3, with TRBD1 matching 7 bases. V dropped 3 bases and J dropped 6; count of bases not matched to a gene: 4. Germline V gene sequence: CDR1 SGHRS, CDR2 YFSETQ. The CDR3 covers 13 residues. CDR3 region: CASSWTQGDTQYF. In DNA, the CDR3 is TGCGCCAGCAGCTGGACACAGGGGGATACGCAGTATTTT. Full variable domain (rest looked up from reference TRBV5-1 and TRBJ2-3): KAGVTQTPRYLIKTRGQQVTLSCSPISGHRSVSWYQQTPGQGLQFLFEYFSETQRNKGNFPGRFSGRQFSNSRSEMNVSTLELGDSALYLCASSWTQGDTQYFGPGTRLTVL.

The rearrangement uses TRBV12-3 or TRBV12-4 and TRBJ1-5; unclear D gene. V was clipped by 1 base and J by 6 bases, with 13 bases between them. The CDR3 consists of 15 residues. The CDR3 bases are TGTGCCAGCAGTTTAGTTTCTGGGTCAGGTCAGCCCCAGCATTTT. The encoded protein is CASSLVSGSGQPQHF.

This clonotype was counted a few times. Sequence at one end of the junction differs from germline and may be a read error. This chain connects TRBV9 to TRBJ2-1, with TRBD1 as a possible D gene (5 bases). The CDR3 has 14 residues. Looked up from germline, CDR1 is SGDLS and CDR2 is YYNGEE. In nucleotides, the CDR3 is TGTACCAGCAGCTTACAGGAGACCTACAATGAGCAGTTCTTC. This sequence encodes CTSSLQETYNEQFF.

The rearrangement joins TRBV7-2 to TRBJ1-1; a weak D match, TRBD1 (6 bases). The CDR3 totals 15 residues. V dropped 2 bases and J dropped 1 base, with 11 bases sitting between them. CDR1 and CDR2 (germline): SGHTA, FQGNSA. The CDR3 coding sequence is TGTGCCAGCAGCTTATGGGCAGGGGAGAACACTGAAGCTTTCTTT. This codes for CASSLWAGENTEAFF.

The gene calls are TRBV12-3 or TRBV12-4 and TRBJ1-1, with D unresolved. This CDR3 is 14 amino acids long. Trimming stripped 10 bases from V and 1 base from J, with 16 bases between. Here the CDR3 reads CAITLGGSNTEAFF. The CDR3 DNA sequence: TGTGCCATCACACTGGGCGGATCGAACACTGAAGCTTTCTTT.

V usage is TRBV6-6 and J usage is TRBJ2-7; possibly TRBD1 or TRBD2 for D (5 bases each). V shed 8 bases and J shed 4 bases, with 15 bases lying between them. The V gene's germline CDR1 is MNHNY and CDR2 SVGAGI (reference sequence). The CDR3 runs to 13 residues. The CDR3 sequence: CASAEGIGYEQYF. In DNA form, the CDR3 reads TGTGCCAGCGCCGAGGGGATTGGGTACGAGCAGTACTTC.

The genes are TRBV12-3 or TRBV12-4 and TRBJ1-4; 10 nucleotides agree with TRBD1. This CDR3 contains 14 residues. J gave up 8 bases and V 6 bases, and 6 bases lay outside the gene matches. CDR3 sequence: CASRETGGSEKLFF. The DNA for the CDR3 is TGTGCCAGCAGAGAGACAGGGGGCAGCGAAAAACTGTTTTTT.

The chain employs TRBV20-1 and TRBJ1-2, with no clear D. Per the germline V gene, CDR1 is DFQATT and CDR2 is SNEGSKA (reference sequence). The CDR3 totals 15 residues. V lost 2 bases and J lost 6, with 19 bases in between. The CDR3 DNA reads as TGCAGTGCTAGACCTATGCGGGAGTCTCAGGATGGCTACACCTTC. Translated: CSARPMRESQDGYTF.

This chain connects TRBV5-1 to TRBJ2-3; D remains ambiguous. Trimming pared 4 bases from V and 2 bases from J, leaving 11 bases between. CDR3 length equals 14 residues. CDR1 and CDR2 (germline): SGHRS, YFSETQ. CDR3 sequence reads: CASSVITTTDTQYF. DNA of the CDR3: TGCGCCAGCAGCGTAATTACTACCACAGATACGCAGTATTTT.

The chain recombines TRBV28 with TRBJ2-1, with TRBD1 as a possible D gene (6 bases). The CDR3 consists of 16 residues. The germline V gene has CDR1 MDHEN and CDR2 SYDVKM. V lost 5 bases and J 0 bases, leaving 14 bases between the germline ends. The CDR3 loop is CASSQGPASSYNEQFF. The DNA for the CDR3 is TGTGCCAGCAGTCAGGGGCCCGCCAGCTCCTACAATGAGCAGTTCTTC.

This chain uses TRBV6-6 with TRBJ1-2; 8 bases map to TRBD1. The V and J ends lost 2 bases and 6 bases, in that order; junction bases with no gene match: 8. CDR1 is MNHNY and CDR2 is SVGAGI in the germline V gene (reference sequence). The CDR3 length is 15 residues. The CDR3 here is CASSYIDRGEDGYTF. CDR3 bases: TGTGCCAGCAGTTACATAGACAGGGGAGAGGATGGCTACACCTTC.